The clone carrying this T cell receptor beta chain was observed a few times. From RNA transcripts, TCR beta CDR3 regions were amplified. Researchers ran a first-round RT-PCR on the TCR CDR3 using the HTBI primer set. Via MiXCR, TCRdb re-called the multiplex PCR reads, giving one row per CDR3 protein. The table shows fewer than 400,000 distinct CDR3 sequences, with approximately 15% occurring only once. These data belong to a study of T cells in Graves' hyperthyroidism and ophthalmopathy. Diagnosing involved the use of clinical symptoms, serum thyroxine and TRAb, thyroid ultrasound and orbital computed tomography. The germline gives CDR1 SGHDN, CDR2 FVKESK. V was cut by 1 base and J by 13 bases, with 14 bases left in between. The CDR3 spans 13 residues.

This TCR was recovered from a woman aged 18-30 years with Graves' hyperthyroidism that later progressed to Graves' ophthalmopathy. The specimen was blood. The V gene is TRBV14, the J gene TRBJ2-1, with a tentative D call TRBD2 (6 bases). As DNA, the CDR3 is TGTGCCAGCAGCCAAGGGGGAACCGGGAGACAGTTCTTC. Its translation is CASSQGGTGRQFF.